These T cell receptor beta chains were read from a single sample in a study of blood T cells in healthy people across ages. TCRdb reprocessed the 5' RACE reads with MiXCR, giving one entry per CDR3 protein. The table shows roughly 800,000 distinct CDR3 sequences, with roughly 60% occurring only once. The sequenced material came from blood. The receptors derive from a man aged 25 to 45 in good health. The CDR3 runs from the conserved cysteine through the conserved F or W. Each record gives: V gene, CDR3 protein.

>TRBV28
CASSFSRRNQPQHF
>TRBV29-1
CSVRNGVGTSGSYEQYF
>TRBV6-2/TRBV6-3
CATADLYNEQFF
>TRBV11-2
CASSKGQGVTDTQYF
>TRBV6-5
CASSYSGSVWETQYF
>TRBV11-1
CASSLGDRGTSGLPKANEQFF
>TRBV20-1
CSARWGGGNTEAFF
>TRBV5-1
CASNRPGGQPQHF
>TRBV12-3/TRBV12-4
CASSPQTTETTYEQYF
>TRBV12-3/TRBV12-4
CASSLWTTWDTQYF
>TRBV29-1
CSVGQKKNEQFF
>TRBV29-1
CSPSSTDTQYF
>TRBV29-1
CSEGRDQETQYF